This is a list of T cell receptor beta chains from one sample in a study of cytomegalovirus exposure and HLA in healthy donors. Sequencing used immunoSEQ multiplex PCR; TCRdb keeps in-frame clones, though not all of them. In total, the table holds approximately 130,000 clones. The sample comprised PBMCs. Receptors originate from a woman aged 55-75 years in good health and CMV-seronegative. CDR3s include the opening cysteine and the closing phenylalanine or tryptophan. Each record gives: V gene, J gene, D gene, CDR3 DNA, CDR3 protein. The D gene is left open where the match is weak.

>TRBV19|TRBJ1-5|TRBD1
TGTGCCAGTAGTATGCTACAGGGGGCGGCGGGAACAAATCAGCCCCAGCATTTT
CASSMLQGAAGTNQPQHF
>TRBV29-1|TRBJ2-1|NA
TGCAGCGTTGAATTAGGGACGGAGGGGCTCTACAATGAGCAGTTCTTC
CSVELGTEGLYNEQFF
>TRBV6-1|TRBJ2-7|TRBD1
TGTGCCAGCAGTGAAAGAGGGACAGAGACAGATTACGAGCAGTACTTC
CASSERGTETDYEQYF
>TRBV6-5|TRBJ1-6|TRBD1
TGTGCCAGCAGTTCTCAACAGGGGGCGGTTGGTTCACCCCTCCACTTT
CASSSQQGAVGSPLHF
>TRBV2|TRBJ1-6|NA
TGTGCCAGCAGTGACTGGAGCTCCTATAATTCACCCCTCCACTTT
CASSDWSSYNSPLHF
>TRBV28|TRBJ2-7|NA
TGTGCCAGCAGCTCCTTTATGATGTCGGAGTACTTC
CASSSFMMSEYF
>TRBV6-5|TRBJ2-7|TRBD2
TGTGCCAGCAGAATAGCGGGAGTAGGTTACGAGCAGTACTTC
CASRIAGVGYEQYF
>TRBV5-6|TRBJ1-4|NA
TGTGCCAGCAGCTTGGCGTTTGGAGGGAGTGAAAAACTGTTTTTT
CASSLAFGGSEKLFF
>TRBV4-1|TRBJ2-7|TRBD2
TGCGCCAGCAGCCCGGTCTTATTCGCGACTAGCGGGAGTTACGAGCAGTACTTC
CASSPVLFATSGSYEQYF
>TRBV30|TRBJ1-1|NA
TGTGCCTGGACGATTAGTTACCGGGTTTTCTTT
CAWTISYRVFF
>TRBV28|TRBJ1-5|NA
TGTGCCAGCAGTTCCGAGGGGGGGGCAGGGAGTCAGCCCCAGCATTTT
CASSSEGGAGSQPQHF
>TRBV7-2|TRBJ2-3|TRBD2
TGTGCCAGCAGCCCCGGCGGGGGATTCACAGATACGCAGTATTTT
CASSPGGGFTDTQYF
>TRBV19|TRBJ1-5|NA
TGTGCGACACAACCAATCGACAGGATCAATCAGCCCCAGCATTTT
CATQPIDRINQPQHF
>TRBV7-9|TRBJ2-7|TRBD2
TGTGCCAGCAGCTTAGTTGGTTTGGGGACTAGCGGGAACTACGAGCAGTACTTC
CASSLVGLGTSGNYEQYF
>TRBV28|TRBJ2-7|NA
TGTGCCAGCAGAGGATCGGGTCCTGGCGGCGAGCAGTACTTC
CASRGSGPGGEQYF
>TRBV6-5|TRBJ2-5|NA
TGTGCCAGCAACCAGCGGTACGGAGAGACCCAGTACTTC
CASNQRYGETQYF
>TRBV7-9|TRBJ2-2|TRBD2
TGTGCCACGCAGCCCCACTCGGCCCCTAGCGGGGGGGAAAGCGGGGAGCTGTTTTTT
CATQPHSAPSGGESGELFF
>TRBV6-6|TRBJ2-1|TRBD2
TGTGCCAGCAGTTACTTTTCTTCGGGAGGGAATGAGCAGTTCTTC
CASSYFSSGGNEQFF
>TRBV13|TRBJ2-5|TRBD2
TGTGCCAGCAGCTTCGGACTAGAAGAGACCCAGTACTTC
CASSFGLEETQYF
>TRBV19|TRBJ1-2|TRBD1
TGTGCCAGTAGTATTTGGCCCCCGGGCCCGGGACAGGTTTATGGCTACACCTTC
CASSIWPPGPGQVYGYTF
>TRBV11-3|TRBJ2-3|NA
TGTGCCAGCAGCTTAGGCGGATCCACAGATACGCAGTATTTT
CASSLGGSTDTQYF
>TRBV21-1|TRBJ1-2|NA
TGTGCCAGCAGCAATATGGGCAACAGGTCCGGGTATGGCTACACCTTC
CASSNMGNRSGYGYTF
>TRBV20-1|TRBJ2-5|NA
TGCAGTGCTGGCCAAGGGGGGGCCCAGTACTTC
CSAGQGGAQYF
>TRBV27|TRBJ2-1|TRBD1
TGTGCCAGCAGGCCCCCGGACAGGGGTGTAATAGGTGGCCAGCGTACGTTCTTC
CASRPPDRGVIGGQRTFF
>TRBV28|TRBJ1-4|NA
TGTGCCAGCAGTTCAGGGGATGAAAAACTGTTTTTT
CASSSGDEKLFF
>TRBV7-3|TRBJ2-1|NA
TGTGCCAGCAGTCCGAGCCCGACAGCCAATGAGCAGTTCTTC
CASSPSPTANEQFF
>TRBV5-1|TRBJ2-3|TRBD1
TGCGCCACCAAGGGACAGGGCGACAAAACAGATACGCAGTATTTT
CATKGQGDKTDTQYF
>TRBV2|TRBJ1-1|NA
TGTGCCAGCAGGTCAGGGTTAACTGAAGCTTTCTTT
CASRSGLTEAFF
>TRBV19|TRBJ1-2|TRBD1
TGTGCCAGTAGTATTGGCAGGGGGGCTTCTGGCTACACCTTC
CASSIGRGASGYTF
>TRBV14|TRBJ2-3|NA
TGTGCCAGCAGCCAAGGGCCCCGAGGGAGTAAAGATACGCAGTATTTT
CASSQGPRGSKDTQYF
>TRBV4-1|TRBJ1-2|NA
TGCGCCAGCAGCCAAGATTTCGCTTCGGGGTATGGCTACACCTTC
CASSQDFASGYGYTF
>TRBV29-1|TRBJ2-3|TRBD1
TGCAGCGCCCCAGGACAGGGGAGCGCAGATACGCAGTATTTT
CSAPGQGSADTQYF
>TRBV30|TRBJ1-5|NA
TGTGCCTGGACAGAAAATAGCAATCAGCCCCAGCATTTT
CAWTENSNQPQHF
>TRBV27|TRBJ2-1|TRBD2
TGTGCCAGCAGTTCGGCAGCGGGGGGCTACAATGAGCAGTTCTTC
CASSSAAGGYNEQFF
>TRBV29-1|TRBJ2-7|NA
TGCAGCGTTGCACAGACACACTACGAGCAGTACTTC
CSVAQTHYEQYF
>TRBV5-1|TRBJ2-5|NA
TGCGCCAGCAGAGCAGGGACCGGGAGTGAGACCCAGTACTTC
CASRAGTGSETQYF
>TRBV19|TRBJ2-7|NA
TGTGCCAGTAGTATGTTCGGGGTGGGAGCCTACGAGCAGTACTTC
CASSMFGVGAYEQYF
>TRBV13|TRBJ2-7|TRBD2
TGTGCCAGCAGCTTAGCAGTTCCCGGACTAGCGGGGGGCCCCTACTCCTACGAGCAGTACTTC
CASSLAVPGLAGGPYSYEQYF
>TRBV18|TRBJ2-7|NA
TGTGCCAGCTCACCGAGCAGGGACTACGAGCAGTACTTC
CASSPSRDYEQYF
>TRBV28|TRBJ1-3|NA
TGTGCCAGCAGCCTAACCTTTTGGAGGAGGACCTCTGGAAACACCATATATTTT
CASSLTFWRRTSGNTIYF
>TRBV9|TRBJ1-3|TRBD1
TGTGCCAGCAGCGGGAGGGGACAGGGTTCCGGAAACACCATATATTTT
CASSGRGQGSGNTIYF
>TRBV19|TRBJ2-7|TRBD1
TGTGCCAGTAGTTTATCAGGGGGCCTCGGTTACGAGCAGTACTTC
CASSLSGGLGYEQYF
>TRBV19|TRBJ2-1|TRBD2
TGTGCCAGTAGTTTTAGCGGGACGCTTCTCAATGAGCAGTTCTTC
CASSFSGTLLNEQFF
>TRBV19|TRBJ1-1|NA
TGTGCCAGTAGTATCGGTCGGGCAGGGAACCCCAACACTGAAGCTTTCTTT
CASSIGRAGNPNTEAFF
>TRBV15|TRBJ2-1|NA
TGTGCCACCAGCAGATACTACAATGAGCAGTTCTTC
CATSRYYNEQFF
>TRBV4-2|TRBJ1-2|NA
TGTGCCAGCAGCCAAGATTACAATGGCTACACCTTC
CASSQDYNGYTF